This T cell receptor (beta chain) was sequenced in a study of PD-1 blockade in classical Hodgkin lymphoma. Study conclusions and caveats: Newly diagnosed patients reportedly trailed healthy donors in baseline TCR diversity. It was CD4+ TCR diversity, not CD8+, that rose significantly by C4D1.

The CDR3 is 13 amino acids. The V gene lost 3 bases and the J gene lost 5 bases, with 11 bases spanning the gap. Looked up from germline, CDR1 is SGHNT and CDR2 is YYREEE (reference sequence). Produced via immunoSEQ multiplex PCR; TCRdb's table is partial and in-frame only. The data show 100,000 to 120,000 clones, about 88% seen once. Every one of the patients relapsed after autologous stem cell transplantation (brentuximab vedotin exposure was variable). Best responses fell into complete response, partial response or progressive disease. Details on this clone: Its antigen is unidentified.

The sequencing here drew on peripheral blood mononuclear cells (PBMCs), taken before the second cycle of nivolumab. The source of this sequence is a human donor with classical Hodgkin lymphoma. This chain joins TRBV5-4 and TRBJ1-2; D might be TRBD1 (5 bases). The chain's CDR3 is CASSSQGIYGYTF. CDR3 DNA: TGTGCCAGCAGCTCCCAGGGTATTTATGGCTACACCTTC.